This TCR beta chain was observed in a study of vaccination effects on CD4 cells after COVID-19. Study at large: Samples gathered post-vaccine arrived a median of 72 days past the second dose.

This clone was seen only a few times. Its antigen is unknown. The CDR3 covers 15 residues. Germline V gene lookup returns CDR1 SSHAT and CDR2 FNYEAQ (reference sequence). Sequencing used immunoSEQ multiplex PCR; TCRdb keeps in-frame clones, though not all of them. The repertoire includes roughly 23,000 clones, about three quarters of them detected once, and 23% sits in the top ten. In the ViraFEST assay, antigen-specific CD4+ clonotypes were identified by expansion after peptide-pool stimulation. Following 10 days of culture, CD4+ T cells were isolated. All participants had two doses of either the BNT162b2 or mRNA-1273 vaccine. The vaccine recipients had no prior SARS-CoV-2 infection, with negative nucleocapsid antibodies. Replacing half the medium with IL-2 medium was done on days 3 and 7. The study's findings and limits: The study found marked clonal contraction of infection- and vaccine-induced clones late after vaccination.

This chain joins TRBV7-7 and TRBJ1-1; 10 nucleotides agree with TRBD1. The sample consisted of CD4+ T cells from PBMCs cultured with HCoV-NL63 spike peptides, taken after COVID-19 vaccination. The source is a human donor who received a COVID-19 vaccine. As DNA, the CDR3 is TGTGCTCTCCTAAGACCGACAGGGGGCGCGACTGAAGCTTTCTTT. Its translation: CALLRPTGGATEAFF.